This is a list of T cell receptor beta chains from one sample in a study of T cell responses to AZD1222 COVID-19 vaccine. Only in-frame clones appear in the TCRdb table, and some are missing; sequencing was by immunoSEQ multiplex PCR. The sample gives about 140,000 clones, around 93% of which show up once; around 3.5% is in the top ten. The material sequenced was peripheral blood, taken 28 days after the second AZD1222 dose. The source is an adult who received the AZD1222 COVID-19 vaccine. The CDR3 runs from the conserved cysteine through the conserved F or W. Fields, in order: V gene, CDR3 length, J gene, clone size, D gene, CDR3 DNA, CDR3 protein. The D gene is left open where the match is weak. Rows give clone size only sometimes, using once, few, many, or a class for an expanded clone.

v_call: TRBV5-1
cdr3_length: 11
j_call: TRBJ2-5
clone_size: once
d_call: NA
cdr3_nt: TGCGCCAGCAGCCATGGAGAGACCCAGTACTTC
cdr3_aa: CASSHGETQYF

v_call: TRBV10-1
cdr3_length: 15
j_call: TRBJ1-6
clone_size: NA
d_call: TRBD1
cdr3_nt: TGCGCCAGCAGTGAGTCGACAGGGGTCGGTTCACCCCTCCACTTT
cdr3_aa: CASSESTGVGSPLHF

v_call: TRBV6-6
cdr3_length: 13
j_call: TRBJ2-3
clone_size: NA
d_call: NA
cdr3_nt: TGTGCCAGCAGTTACTCCTCGGGGGATACGCAGTATTTT
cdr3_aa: CASSYSSGDTQYF

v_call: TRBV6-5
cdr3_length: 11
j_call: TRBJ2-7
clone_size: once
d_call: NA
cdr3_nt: TGTGCCAGCAGTCTCGGACAGAGGCAGTACTTC
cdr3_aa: CASSLGQRQYF

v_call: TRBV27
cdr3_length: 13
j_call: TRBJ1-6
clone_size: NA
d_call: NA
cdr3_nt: TGTGCCAGCAGTTTATCGAGGAATTCACCCCTCCACTTT
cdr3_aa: CASSLSRNSPLHF

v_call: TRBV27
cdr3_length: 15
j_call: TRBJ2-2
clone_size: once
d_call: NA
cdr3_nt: TGTGCCAGCAGTTTTCACGACAGGACCACCGGGGAGCTGTTTTTT
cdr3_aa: CASSFHDRTTGELFF

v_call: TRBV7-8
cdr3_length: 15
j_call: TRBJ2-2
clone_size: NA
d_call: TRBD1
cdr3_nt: TGTGCCAGCAGGATCGACAGGGTGAACACCGGGGAGCTGTTTTTT
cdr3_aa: CASRIDRVNTGELFF

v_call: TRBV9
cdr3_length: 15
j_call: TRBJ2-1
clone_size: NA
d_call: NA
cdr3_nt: TGTGCCAGCAGCGTAGCTGGACTGACTGGGAATGAGCAGTTCTTC
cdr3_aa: CASSVAGLTGNEQFF

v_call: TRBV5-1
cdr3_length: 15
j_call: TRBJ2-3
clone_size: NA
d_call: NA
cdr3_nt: TGCGCCAGCAGGTCCTCAATGACTAGCACAGATACGCAGTATTTT
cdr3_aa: CASRSSMTSTDTQYF

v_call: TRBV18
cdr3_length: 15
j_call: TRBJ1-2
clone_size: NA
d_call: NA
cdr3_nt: TGTGCCAGCTCACCAATTGGAACAGGGAATATGATCTACACCTTC
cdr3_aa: CASSPIGTGNMIYTF

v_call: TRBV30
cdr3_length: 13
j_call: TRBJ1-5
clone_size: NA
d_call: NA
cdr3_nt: TGTGCCTGGAGTGCAGGGCCACCCAAGCCCCAGCATTTT
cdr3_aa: CAWSAGPPKPQHF

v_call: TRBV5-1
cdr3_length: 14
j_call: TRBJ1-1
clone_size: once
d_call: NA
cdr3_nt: TGCGCCAGCAGCTTGGTGGCCGGGAACACTGAAGCTTTCTTT
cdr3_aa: CASSLVAGNTEAFF

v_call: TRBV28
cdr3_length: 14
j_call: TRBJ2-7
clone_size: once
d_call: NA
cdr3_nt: TGTGCCAGCAGAGAGAGGGACAAGACCTACGAGCAGTACTTC
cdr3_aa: CASRERDKTYEQYF

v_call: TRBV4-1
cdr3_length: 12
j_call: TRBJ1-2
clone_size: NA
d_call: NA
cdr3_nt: TGCGCCAGCAGCCAAGGGGACTATGGCTACACCTTC
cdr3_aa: CASSQGDYGYTF

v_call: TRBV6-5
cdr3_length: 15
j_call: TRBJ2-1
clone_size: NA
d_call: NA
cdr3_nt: TGTGCCAGCAGATCATACGATAGCTCCTACAATGAGCAGTTCTTC
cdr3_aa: CASRSYDSSYNEQFF

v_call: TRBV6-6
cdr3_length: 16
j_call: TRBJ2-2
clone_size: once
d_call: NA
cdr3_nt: TGTGCCAGCAGTTACTCGTCTGTGGGAGAACCCGGGGAGCTGTTTTTT
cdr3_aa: CASSYSSVGEPGELFF

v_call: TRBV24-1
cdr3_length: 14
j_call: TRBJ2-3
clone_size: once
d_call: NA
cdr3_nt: TGTGCCACCCAACCGGGACATAGCACAGATACGCAGTATTTT
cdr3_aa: CATQPGHSTDTQYF